This T cell receptor beta chain was captured in a study of blood T cell repertoires in COVID-19. There are 12 residues in the CDR3. CDR1 and CDR2 from the germline V gene are GTSNPN and SVGIG (reference sequence). The V end was cut by 3 bases, the J end by 6 bases, with 11 bases between. Some clones are missing from TCRdb's copy, which holds only in-frame ones; the method was immunoSEQ multiplex PCR. The table shows more than 250,000 clones, with 87% occurring only once. The table lists this clone with a few counts. The clonotype comes from a woman in her twenties or thirties who had recovered from COVID-19. This sequence joins TRBV30 and TRBJ1-2; no clear D gene. The sequenced material came from PBMCs or T cells enriched from blood (not recorded which). CDR3 in DNA: TGTGCCTGGAGGCCGGCGGGGAATGGCTACACCTTC. Translation gives CAWRPAGNGYTF.